This T cell receptor (beta chain) was profiled in a study of read filtering for tumor transcriptome and immune sequencing. Molecular barcoded adaptors covering alpha/delta and beta/gamma chains were used on roughly 400 ng RNA. TCRdb called the reads again in MiXCR, with one record for every CDR3 protein. The table includes roughly 130,000 distinct CDR3 sequences, around 13% detected once. Study-wide points: In IR-seq, single-read clonotypes were approximately 83% of clonotypes but around 3.5% of reads.

To note about this clonotype: Its antigen is unidentified.

This CDR3 is 16 amino acids long. Germline CDR1 SNHLY, CDR2 FYNNEI. V shed 8 bases, J shed 7 bases, and the junction held 13 bases outside the gene matches. The gene calls are TRBV2 and TRBJ2-5; 13 nucleotides line up with TRBD2. Sequenced sample: a population of CD138-negative cells sorted from bone marrow. The receptor was derived from a donor at least 40 years old with multiple myeloma. The CDR3 nucleotides are TGTGCCAGCGAACCGGGACTAGCGGGGCCATCGGGGACCCAGTACTTC. Protein product: CASEPGLAGPSGTQYF.